This T cell receptor beta chain emerged from a study of shared clonotypes between healthy human individuals. Overall study context: A couple of female and three male donors aged 18 to 49 were enrolled.

General observations from the study: Clonotype sharing across several donors was observed for approximately 5% of naive CD4 clonotypes. Generally, naive subsets (rather than memory subsets) showed larger estimated richness.

Points on this clone: Its cognate antigen is unknown.

All the donors were Caucasian adults who lived in Nashville, Tennessee. Libraries were prepared by immunoSEQ multiplex PCR; TCRdb keeps only in-frame clonotypes and omits some of them. The table has around 720,000 clones, 55% to 85% seen once. Germline V CDR1 and CDR2: SGHAT, FQNNGV. The V end lost 5 bases, the J end lost 4 bases, and 17 bases lay between the germline ends. The CDR3 runs to 15 residues. This chain uses TRBV11-2 with TRBJ1-1; weak D call: TRBD1 (5 bases). The sequence came from a woman younger than 45 in good health. The sequencing input was memory CD4+ T cells sorted from blood. Specified subset: CD45RA-negative fraction. The CDR3 nucleotides are TGTGCCAGCAGCCAAGGGACGGTCGGGGCCACTGAAGCTTTCTTT. Translation: CASSQGTVGATEAFF.